This TCR beta chain was documented in a study of blood T cell repertoires in COVID-19. Across the study: Material from acute and convalescent COVID-19 was sourced from the United States, Italy and Spain. T cells, B-cell-depleted T cells, or PBMCs supplied cDNA or gDNA.

Germline CDR1 reads KGHSY; CDR2 reads FQNENV. The CDR3 is 16 residues long. The J segment lost 0 bases and the V segment lost 4 bases, leaving 5 bases of the junction unmatched. Authors' data handling: The assay estimated nucleated cells by amplifying reference gene primers. Repertoires were generated with immunoSEQ multiplex PCR, while TCRdb's copy carries only in-frame clones and drops some. V and J calls and clone size follow that table, whereas D and trimming were derived from the DNA. Of 310,000 or so clones listed, roughly 83% are singletons. The chain carries TRBV16 and TRBJ2-3; the match to TRBD2 covers 9 bases. The specimen sequenced was peripheral blood. The receptor comes from a woman aged 45 to 65 with acute or convalescent COVID-19. The CDR3 sequence: CASSPLAGASTDTQYF. For the CDR3, the DNA is TGTGCCAGCAGCCCCTTAGCGGGAGCGAGCACAGATACGCAGTATTTT.